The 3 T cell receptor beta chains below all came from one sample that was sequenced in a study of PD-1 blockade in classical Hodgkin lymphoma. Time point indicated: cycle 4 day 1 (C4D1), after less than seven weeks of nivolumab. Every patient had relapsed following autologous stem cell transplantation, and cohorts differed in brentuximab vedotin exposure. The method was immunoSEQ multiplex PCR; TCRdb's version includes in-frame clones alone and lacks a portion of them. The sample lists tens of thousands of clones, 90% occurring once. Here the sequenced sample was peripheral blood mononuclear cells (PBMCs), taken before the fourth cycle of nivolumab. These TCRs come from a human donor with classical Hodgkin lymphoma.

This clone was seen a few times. DNA of the CDR3: TGTGCCAGCAGCGTGGGCAGAAGCACAGATACGCAGTATTTT. The encoded protein is CASSVGRSTDTQYF. This chain connects TRBV7-2 to TRBJ2-3; D gene unclear. CDR3 length equals 14 residues. Germline V lookup: CDR1 SGHTA, CDR2 FQGNSA. V gave up 5 bases and J gave up 0 bases, with 9 bases separating them.

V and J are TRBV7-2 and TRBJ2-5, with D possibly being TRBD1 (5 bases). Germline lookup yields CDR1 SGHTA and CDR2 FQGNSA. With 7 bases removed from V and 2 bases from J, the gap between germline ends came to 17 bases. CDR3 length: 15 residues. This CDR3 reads CASTRLGQRQETQYF. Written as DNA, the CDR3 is TGTGCCAGCACCCGACTGGGGCAGAGACAAGAGACCCAGTACTTC.

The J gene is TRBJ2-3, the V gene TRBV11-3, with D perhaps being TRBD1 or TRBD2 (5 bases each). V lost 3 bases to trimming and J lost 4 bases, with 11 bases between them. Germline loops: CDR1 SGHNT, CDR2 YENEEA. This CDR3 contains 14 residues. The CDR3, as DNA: TGTGCCAGCAGCTTCCGGGGCTGGCCAGATACGCAGTATTTT. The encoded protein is CASSFRGWPDTQYF.